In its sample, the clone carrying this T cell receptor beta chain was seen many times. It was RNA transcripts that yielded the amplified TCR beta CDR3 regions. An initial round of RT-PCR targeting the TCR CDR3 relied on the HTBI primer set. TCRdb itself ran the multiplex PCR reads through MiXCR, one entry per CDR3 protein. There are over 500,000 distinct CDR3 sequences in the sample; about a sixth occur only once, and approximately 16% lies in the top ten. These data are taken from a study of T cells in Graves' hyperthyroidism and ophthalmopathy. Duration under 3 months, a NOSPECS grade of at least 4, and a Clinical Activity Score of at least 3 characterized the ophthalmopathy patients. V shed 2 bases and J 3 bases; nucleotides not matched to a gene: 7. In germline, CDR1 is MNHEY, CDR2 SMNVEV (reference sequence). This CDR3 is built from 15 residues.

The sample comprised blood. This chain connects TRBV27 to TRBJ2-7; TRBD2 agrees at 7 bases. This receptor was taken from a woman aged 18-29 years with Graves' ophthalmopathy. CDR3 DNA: TGTGCCAGCAGTTTACAAGCGGGAAGACTCTACGAGCAGTACTTC. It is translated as CASSLQAGRLYEQYF.